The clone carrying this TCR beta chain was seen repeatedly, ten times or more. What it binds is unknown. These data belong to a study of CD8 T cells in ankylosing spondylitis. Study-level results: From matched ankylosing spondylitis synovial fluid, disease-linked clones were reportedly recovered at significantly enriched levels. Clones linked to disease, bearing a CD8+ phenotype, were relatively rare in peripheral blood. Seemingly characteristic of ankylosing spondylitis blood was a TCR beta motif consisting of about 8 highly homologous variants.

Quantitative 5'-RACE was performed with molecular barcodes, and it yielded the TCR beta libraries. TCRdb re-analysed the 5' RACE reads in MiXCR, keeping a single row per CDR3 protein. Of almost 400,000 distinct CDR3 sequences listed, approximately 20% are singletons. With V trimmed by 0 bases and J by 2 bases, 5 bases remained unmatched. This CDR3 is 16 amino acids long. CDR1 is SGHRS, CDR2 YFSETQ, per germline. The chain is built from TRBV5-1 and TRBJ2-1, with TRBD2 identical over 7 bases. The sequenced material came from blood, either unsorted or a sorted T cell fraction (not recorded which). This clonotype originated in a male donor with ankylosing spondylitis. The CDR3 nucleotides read TGCGCCAGCAGCTTGGCTCGAGCGGGGACCTACAATGAGCAGTTCTTC. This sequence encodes CASSLARAGTYNEQFF. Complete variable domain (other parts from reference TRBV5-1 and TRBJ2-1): KAGVTQTPRYLIKTRGQQVTLSCSPISGHRSVSWYQQTPGQGLQFLFEYFSETQRNKGNFPGRFSGRQFSNSRSEMNVSTLELGDSALYLCASSLARAGTYNEQFFGPGTRLTVL.